Below are 16 T cell receptor beta chains sequenced from a single sample in a study of shared clonotypes between healthy human individuals. Terminally differentiated effector memory CD45RA+ cells were excluded from the naive CD8 cells, which were CD45RO-negative and positively selected for CCR7. Only in-frame clones appear in the TCRdb table, and some are missing; sequencing was by immunoSEQ multiplex PCR. The sample consists of 1.5 million to 2.5 million clones, roughly 94% of them appearing once. Sequenced: naive CD8+ T cells sorted from blood. Every receptor here comes from a man between 18 and 29 years old in good health.

This chain links TRBV27 with TRBJ2-1; the match to TRBD1 covers 9 bases. The CDR3 has 16 amino acids. The V gene's germline CDR1 is MNHEY and CDR2 SMNVEV (reference sequence). Trimming at V came to 2 bases and at J to 7 bases, leaving 9 bases not matched to a gene. The CDR3 DNA reads as TGTGCCAGCAGTTTAACCGGGACAGGGCGGTGGAATGAGCAGTTCTTC. Its protein is CASSLTGTGRWNEQFF.

The chain carries TRBV11-2 and TRBJ2-7; 7 bases align to TRBD2. Per the germline V gene, CDR1 is SGHAT and CDR2 is FQNNGV. This CDR3 is built from 14 residues. V was clipped by 5 bases and J by 3 bases; unmatched bases: 7. CDR3 sequence reads: CASSGSGMVYEQYF. CDR3 nucleotides: TGTGCCAGCAGCGGAAGCGGGATGGTCTACGAGCAGTACTTC.

CDR3 amino acids: CASAGERGAPNNEQFF. As DNA, the CDR3 is TGTGCCAGTGCAGGCGAGCGGGGGGCCCCAAACAATGAGCAGTTCTTC. The chain combines TRBV19 with TRBJ2-1, with 9 bases lining up with TRBD2. The germline CDR1 and CDR2 sequences are LNHDA and SQIVND (reference sequence). This CDR3 has 16 amino acids. V trimming: 8 bases; J trimming: 5 bases; junction bases outside the gene matches: 13.

Turning to this clone: This may be a read error, as it is one base from a much larger clone. In the same sample, other DNA sequences code for this CDR3. J is TRBJ2-2 and V is TRBV6-5; D is ambiguous. The CDR3 is 12 residues long. V was shortened by 7 bases and J by 0 bases, with 3 bases between the two germline ends. Germline CDR1 is MNHEY and CDR2 is SVGAGI. The CDR3 nucleotides read TGTGCCAGCACCCCGAACACCGGGGAGCTGTTTTTT. Encoded protein: CASTPNTGELFF.

This chain connects TRBV6-5 to TRBJ1-1; the D gene is possibly TRBD1 (5 bases). V shed 0 bases and J shed 1 base, with 9 bases lying between them. CDR1 is MNHEY, CDR2 SVGAGI, per germline. This CDR3 contains 15 residues. This CDR3 reads CASSYSRQPNTEAFF. DNA for the CDR3: TGTGCCAGCAGTTACTCGAGACAGCCGAACACTGAAGCTTTCTTT.

The gene calls are TRBV6-1 and TRBJ2-7, with D unclear. Per germline, CDR1 MNHNS and CDR2 SASEGT. Trimming shortened V by 6 bases and J by 7 bases, and 13 bases separated the two germline ends. This CDR3 is 12 amino acids long. CDR3 residues: CASRDVSYEQYF. In nucleotides, the CDR3 is TGTGCCAGCAGAGACGTTAGTTATGAGCAGTACTTC.

J is TRBJ1-1 and V is TRBV9; no clear D. The V end lost 0 bases, the J end lost 4 bases, and 10 bases lay between the germline ends. There are 14 residues in the CDR3. The germline V gene has CDR1 SGDLS and CDR2 YYNGEE. The CDR3 nucleotides read TGTGCCAGCAGCGTAGGTTATTTTGGCACTGAAGCTTTCTTT. Translating gives CASSVGYFGTEAFF.

With respect to this clone: The missing conserved phenylalanine or tryptophan at the end of this CDR3 makes a read error likely. The genes are TRBV30 and TRBJ1-4, with D unresolved. The CDR3 is 14 residues long. Trimming shortened V by 7 bases and J by 1 base, and 13 bases separated the two germline ends. CDR1 is GTSNPN and CDR2 is SVGIG in the germline V gene (reference sequence). The CDR3 DNA reads as TGTGCCTACCCCAGAGGCGGAACTAATGAAAAACTGTTTTTA. It codes for CAYPRGGTNEKLFL.

The chain joins TRBV30 to TRBJ2-3; 8 positions match TRBD2. The ends lost 8 bases at V and 0 bases at J; junction bases unmatched: 4. The CDR3 extends over 13 amino acids. Germline assignment: CDR1 GTSNPN and CDR2 SVGIG (reference sequence). Written as DNA, the CDR3 is TGTGCCCGGGAGGGGCTTAGCACAGATACGCAGTATTTT. It specifies CAREGLSTDTQYF.

The chain recombines TRBV15 with TRBJ2-1; TRBD1 or TRBD2 may be the D gene (7 bases each). The germline gives CDR1 LNHNV, CDR2 YYDKDF (reference sequence). V gave up 5 bases and J gave up 10 bases, with 12 bases separating them. The CDR3 extends over 12 amino acids. The CDR3 here is CATSSGGAEQFF. The CDR3 DNA is TGTGCCACCAGCTCAGGGGGGGCGGAGCAGTTCTTC.

The chain recombines TRBV6-1 with TRBJ2-6; TRBD1 agrees at 9 bases. There are 20 residues in the CDR3. J was trimmed by 0 bases and V by 2 bases; bases with no gene match: 11. Germline V CDR1 and CDR2: MNHNS, SASEGT. CDR3 sequence reads: CASSELPWGTGSSGANVLTF. CDR3 DNA: TGTGCCAGCAGTGAACTTCCTTGGGGGACAGGGAGCTCTGGGGCCAACGTCCTGACTTTC.

V and J are TRBV4-3 and TRBJ2-7; 9 bases are a match to TRBD1. The CDR3 extends over 17 amino acids. CDR1 is LGHNA, CDR2 YSLEER, per germline. The V gene end was trimmed by 1 base and the J gene end by 4 bases; junction bases not matched to a gene: 11. The CDR3 spells CASSQGAGQGFPYEQYF. In nucleotides, the CDR3 is TGCGCCAGCAGCCAAGGGGCGGGACAGGGCTTCCCGTACGAGCAGTACTTC.

The chain is built from TRBV4-1 and TRBJ2-7, with a tentative D call TRBD1 (6 bases). V lost 1 base and J lost 2, with 21 bases in between. Germline CDR1 MGHRA, CDR2 YSYEKL. The CDR3 runs to 18 residues. The CDR3 DNA follows: TGCGCCAGCAGCCAAGTAAATCCCAAGGACAGAGAGACCTACGAGCAGTACTTC. Translated: CASSQVNPKDRETYEQYF.

V gene TRBV5-1 combines with J gene TRBJ2-7; TRBD1 agrees at 9 bases. Germline V gives CDR1 SGHRS, CDR2 YFSETQ. V trimming: 1 base; J trimming: 3 bases; junction bases outside the gene matches: 2. The length of the CDR3 is 14 residues. CDR3 DNA: TGCGCCAGCAGCTTGCAGGACAGGGGCTACGAGCAGTACTTC. This sequence encodes CASSLQDRGYEQYF.

V is TRBV20-1 and J is TRBJ1-6; no firm D call. From germline, CDR1 is DFQATT and CDR2 SNEGSKA (reference sequence). Trimming stripped 4 bases from V and 9 bases from J, with 4 bases between. The CDR3 runs 10 residues. The CDR3 is CSAKFSPLHF. The CDR3 DNA follows: TGCAGTGCTAAATTTTCACCCCTCCACTTT.

The chain combines TRBV27 with TRBJ2-5, with D possibly being TRBD1 or TRBD2 (5 bases each). Germline V lookup: CDR1 MNHEY, CDR2 SMNVEV (reference sequence). Trimming left V 6 bases short and J 5 bases short, with 13 bases between. CDR3 size: 13 residues. The CDR3: CASRNGAGETQYF. CDR3 nucleotide sequence: TGTGCCAGCAGAAACGGGGCAGGGGAGACCCAGTACTTC.